The 23 T cell receptor beta chains presented below share a single source sample, sequenced in a study of control samples from healthy donors and cancer patients. The method was immunoSEQ multiplex PCR; TCRdb's version includes in-frame clones alone and lacks a portion of them. This table holds approximately 210,000 clones, 90% to 95% found once. Material: blood. The receptor set was obtained from a young man in good health.

This chain joins TRBV28 and TRBJ1-2, with D unresolved. Deletions cut 7 bases from V and 2 bases from J, with 14 bases between. This CDR3 comprises 14 residues. The germline V gene has CDR1 MDHEN and CDR2 SYDVKM. The CDR3 region is CASTSALGNYGYTF. DNA for the CDR3: TGTGCCAGCACGTCGGCGCTAGGGAACTATGGCTACACCTTC.

The V and J genes are TRBV7-2 and TRBJ1-6; D might be TRBD1 (6 bases). The CDR3 loop spans 15 amino acids. Germline CDR1 SGHTA, CDR2 FQGNSA. V was pared by 1 base and J by 5 bases, with 9 bases between. The DNA of the CDR3 is TGTGCCAGCAGCTTAGTAACAGGGAATAATTCACCCCTCCACTTT. As protein: CASSLVTGNNSPLHF.

This chain links TRBV28 with TRBJ1-2, with a weak D call TRBD1 (6 bases). The CDR3 loop spans 12 amino acids. Trimming left V 8 bases short and J 1 base short, with 8 bases between. CDR1 is MDHEN and CDR2 is SYDVKM in the germline V gene. The CDR3 bases are TGTGCCAGCGGGGGCCTTAACTATGGCTACACCTTC. Translating it yields CASGGLNYGYTF.

The chain employs TRBV6-1 and TRBJ2-7; D unresolved. Per the germline V gene, CDR1 is MNHNS and CDR2 is SASEGT. This CDR3 has 13 residues. V was clipped by 1 base and J by 3 bases, with 7 bases between them. The CDR3 DNA follows: TGTGCCAGCAGTGAAGACGGTCACTACGAGCAGTACTTC. Protein: CASSEDGHYEQYF.

This chain joins TRBV5-6 and TRBJ2-7; D ambiguous. V lost 2 bases to trimming and J lost 4 bases, with 4 bases between them. The germline gives CDR1 SGHDT, CDR2 YYEEEE. CDR3 size: 11 residues. The CDR3 DNA reads as TGTGCCAGCAGCTTACGATACGAGCAGTACTTC. Protein sequence: CASSLRYEQYF.

V usage is TRBV4-2 and J usage is TRBJ1-5, with D perhaps matching TRBD1 (5 bases). The CDR3 runs to 18 residues. V was pared by 4 bases and J by 0 bases, with 19 bases between. Germline lookup yields CDR1 LGHNA and CDR2 YNFKEQ. This CDR3 reads CASSPTRAGTYSNQPQHF. CDR3 nucleotide sequence: TGTGCCAGCAGCCCCACTCGGGCAGGGACTTATAGCAATCAGCCCCAGCATTTT.

The table lists this clone with a few counts. V is TRBV19 and J is TRBJ1-3, with D hard to call. Germline V CDR1 and CDR2: LNHDA, SQIVND (reference sequence). This CDR3 comprises 12 residues. V lost 4 bases, J lost 12 bases, and 13 bases lay in between. CDR3 nucleotides: TGTGCCAGTAGTAACACAAGGGCCATCATATATTTT. Protein: CASSNTRAIIYF. The complete variable domain, with remaining parts taken from reference TRBV19 and TRBJ1-3, reads DGGITQSPKYLFRKEGQNVTLSCEQNLNHDAMYWYRQDPGQGLRLIYYSQIVNDFQKGDIAEGYSVSREKKESFPLTVTSAQKNPTAFYLCASSNTRAIIYFGEGSWLTVV.

This clone came up once. The chain carries TRBV4-1 and TRBJ1-5, with TRBD1 identical over 11 bases. V lost 4 bases and J lost 6; bases outside the gene matches: 11. The length of the CDR3 is 17 residues. Germline V gene sequence: CDR1 MGHRA, CDR2 YSYEKL. CDR3 nucleotide sequence: TGCGCCAGCAGCCCCCCTCTGGGACAGGGGGAAGGTCAGCCCCAGCATTTT. Amino acids: CASSPPLGQGEGQPQHF.

J is TRBJ2-7 and V is TRBV9, with TRBD1 matching 8 bases. This CDR3 is built from 15 residues. V lost 3 bases to trimming and J lost 2 bases; unmatched junction nucleotides: 7. Per the germline V gene, CDR1 is SGDLS and CDR2 is YYNGEE. Here the CDR3 DNA reads TGTGCCAGCAGCGCCCGGACAGGGTTGACCTACGAGCAGTACTTC. It codes for CASSARTGLTYEQYF.

The V and J genes are TRBV15 and TRBJ2-1; D is ambiguous. With 5 bases removed from V and 4 bases from J, the gap between germline ends came to 9 bases. Germline-derived CDR1 and CDR2 are LNHNV and YYDKDF (reference sequence). This CDR3 comprises 13 residues. The CDR3 DNA is TGTGCCACCAGCGCCGGAAGATACAATGAGCAGTTCTTC. It is translated as CATSAGRYNEQFF.

The rearrangement links TRBV30 to TRBJ2-7; D gene unclear. Trimming cost V 5 bases and J 3 bases, with 17 bases left between them. This CDR3 contains 14 residues. The germline V gene encodes CDR1 GTSNPN and CDR2 SVGIG (reference sequence). The CDR3 loop reads CAWALPERYYEQYF. The CDR3, as DNA: TGTGCCTGGGCCCTACCGGAACGATACTACGAGCAGTACTTC.

This chain uses TRBV2 with TRBJ2-1; tentatively, D is TRBD1 (6 bases). Germline lookup yields CDR1 SNHLY and CDR2 FYNNEI. With 1 base removed from V and 4 bases from J, the gap between germline ends came to 11 bases. The CDR3 extends over 15 amino acids. The CDR3 spells CASSEEQGIYNEQFF. The CDR3 bases are TGTGCCAGCAGTGAAGAACAGGGTATTTACAATGAGCAGTTCTTC.

The J gene is TRBJ2-1, the V gene TRBV6-1, with 12 bases matching TRBD1. The CDR3 extends over 17 amino acids. From germline, CDR1 is MNHNS and CDR2 SASEGT. V gave up 3 bases and J gave up 8 bases; unmatched junction bases: 11. This CDR3 is CASSENPGQGAGDEQFF. DNA for the CDR3: TGTGCCAGCAGTGAGAACCCGGGACAGGGGGCAGGCGATGAGCAGTTCTTC.

The chain employs TRBV5-8 and TRBJ2-3, with TRBD2 identical over 7 bases. Per germline, CDR1 SGHTS and CDR2 YDEGEE. Trimming took 7 bases from V and 2 from J; bases not matched to a gene: 4. The CDR3 runs to 13 residues. The CDR3 DNA follows: TGTGCCAGCTCGGGACTAAACACAGATACGCAGTATTTT. It is translated as CASSGLNTDTQYF.

The gene calls are TRBV2 and TRBJ1-4, with TRBD1 matching 9 bases. V trimming: 5 bases; J trimming: 3 bases; junction bases outside the gene matches: 1. CDR3 length equals 14 residues. Germline V lookup: CDR1 SNHLY, CDR2 FYNNEI. In DNA form, the CDR3 reads TGTGCCAGCAGTCGACAGGGGGCTAATGAAAAACTGTTTTTT. Translating gives CASSRQGANEKLFF. The full variable domain, completed using reference TRBV2 and TRBJ1-4, is EPEVTQTPSHQVTQMGQEVILRCVPISNHLYFYWYRQILGQKVEFLVSFYNNEISEKSEIFDDQFSVERPDGSNFTLKIRSTKLEDSAMYFCASSRQGANEKLFFGSGTQLSVL.

CDR3 bases: TGTGCCAGCAGTGAACCCGGACAGATAAACACTGAAGCTTTCTTT. It translates to CASSEPGQINTEAFF. The chain couples TRBV6-1 to TRBJ1-1, with a weak D call TRBD1 (6 bases). V was cut by 2 bases and J by 2 bases, with 12 bases left in between. CDR3 size: 15 residues. CDR1 is MNHNS, CDR2 SASEGT, per germline.

The chain combines TRBV6-4 with TRBJ1-4; D not certain. This CDR3 contains 14 residues. CDR1 and CDR2 from the germline V gene are MRHNA and SNTAGT. V was clipped by 7 bases and J by 9 bases, with 18 bases between them. The CDR3 DNA sequence: TGTGCCAGCACCTTGACTCGAGGAGCGAAAAAACTGTTTTTT. Its translation: CASTLTRGAKKLFF.

Concerning this clone: The same CDR3 can be traced to other DNA sequences in this sample. The J gene is TRBJ2-7, the V gene TRBV6-6, with no clear D. V gave up 2 bases and J gave up 7 bases, with 6 bases separating them. CDR3 size: 11 residues. The germline V gene encodes CDR1 MNHNY and CDR2 SVGAGI (reference sequence). In DNA form, the CDR3 reads TGTGCCAGCAGTTACAGGGATGAGCAGTACTTC. The encoded protein is CASSYRDEQYF.

V gene TRBV3-1 (or the pseudogene TRBV3-2) combines with J gene TRBJ1-2; TRBD1 agrees at 8 bases. CDR1 and CDR2 (germline): LGHDT, YNNKEL (reference sequence). J gave up 5 bases and V 1 base, and 3 bases lay outside the gene matches. This CDR3 has 14 amino acids. The CDR3 reads CASSQGTGLYGYTF. The CDR3, as DNA: TGTGCCAGCAGCCAAGGGACAGGGCTGTATGGCTACACCTTC.

V usage is TRBV27 and J usage is TRBJ2-3; 14 nucleotides line up with TRBD2. Trimming cost V 6 bases and J 8 bases; bases outside gene matches: 4. The CDR3 sequence is 14 residues long. Germline CDR1 and CDR2: MNHEY and SMNVEV (reference sequence). The CDR3 sequence: CASRTSGGAGTQYF. The CDR3 DNA reads TGTGCCAGCAGGACTAGCGGGGGGGCGGGTACGCAGTATTTT.

In this sample, this clone turned up once. The chain is built from TRBV19 and TRBJ1-5; 7 bases fit TRBD1. With V trimmed by 3 bases and J by 3 bases, 8 bases remained unmatched. This CDR3 region has 16 residues. Germline V gives CDR1 LNHDA, CDR2 SQIVND (reference sequence). The CDR3 DNA follows: TGTGCCAGTAGTATGAACAGGGGTGGGCCCAATCAGCCCCAGCATTTT. Protein sequence: CASSMNRGGPNQPQHF.

This sequence joins TRBV19 and TRBJ1-2, with 9 bases matching TRBD1. CDR3 length equals 14 residues. J gave up 8 bases and V 5 bases, and 9 bases lay outside the gene matches. The germline V gene encodes CDR1 LNHDA and CDR2 SQIVND (reference sequence). CDR3 in amino acids: CASSGTGGQGGYTF. In DNA form, the CDR3 reads TGTGCCAGTAGTGGTACAGGGGGCCAGGGGGGCTACACCTTC.

The chain joins TRBV7-8 to TRBJ1-3; D is unresolved. With 4 bases removed from V and 0 bases from J, the gap between germline ends came to 13 bases. CDR3 length: 16 residues. Germline CDR1 SGHVS, CDR2 FQNEAQ. The CDR3, as DNA: TGTGCCAGCAGCTCGACGGCGCCCCTCTCTGGAAACACCATATATTTT. It is translated as CASSSTAPLSGNTIYF. Variable domain in full (rest from reference TRBV7-8 and TRBJ1-3): GAGVSQSPRYKVAKRGQDVALRCDPISGHVSLFWYQQALGQGPEFLTYFQNEAQLDKSGLPSDRFFAERPEGSVSTLKIQRTQQEDSAVYLCASSSTAPLSGNTIYFGEGSWLTVV.